This TCR beta chain originates from a study of T cells in Graves' hyperthyroidism and ophthalmopathy. Amplification targeted TCR beta CDR3 regions from RNA transcripts. HTBI primers were the set used in a first-round RT-PCR of the TCR CDR3. Each CDR3 protein gets one entry after TCRdb re-called the multiplex PCR reads with MiXCR. The data show about 640,000 distinct CDR3 sequences, more than 20% seen once. This CDR3 spans 14 amino acids. V was clipped by 10 bases and J by 2 bases, with 17 bases between them. Germline CDR1 MNHEY, CDR2 SMNVEV (reference sequence). The study, taken as a whole, reports: A model of 13 V-J features distinguished ophthalmopathy from stable hyperthyroidism.

Details on this clonotype: What it binds is unknown.

The sample taken for sequencing was blood. The chain carries TRBV27 and TRBJ1-1, with D possibly matching TRBD1 (6 bases). The sequence came from a man aged 30-40 years with Graves' ophthalmopathy. CDR3 nucleotides: TGTGCCACCGGCGGGGGGGCCCCTAACACTGAAGCTTTCTTT. Protein sequence: CATGGGAPNTEAFF.